The 27 T cell receptor beta chains in this list originate from one sample, sequenced in a study of relationships among human T cell subsets. Anti-CD45RA microbeads isolated naive and transitional T cells from pooled CD4+ and CD8+ cells. The T cell receptor alpha and beta CDR3 regions were amplified from mRNA by semiquantitative ARM-PCR. In ARM-PCR, communal superprimers followed tagged nested gene-specific primers for exponential amplification. From the multiplex PCR reads, TCRdb called clonotypes with MiXCR, one entry per CDR3 protein. The data hold some 7,000 distinct CDR3 sequences, with 55% to 75% observed a single time. The sequenced sample was naive and transitional (CD45RA+) T cells sorted from blood. The receptor source for this set is a man aged 35-49 years in good health.

V and J are TRBV5-1 and TRBJ2-3; D might be TRBD1 (6 bases). Germline-derived CDR1 and CDR2 are SGHRS and YFSETQ. The V end was cut by 0 bases, the J end by 3 bases, with 11 bases between. The CDR3 covers 15 residues. The CDR3 is CASSLGQANTDTQYF. The DNA for the CDR3 is TGCGCCAGCAGCTTGGGACAGGCAAATACAGATACGCAGTATTTT.

This clonotype was counted only a few times. CDR3 protein: CASSLDSLSYNEQFF. The CDR3 DNA reads as TGTGCCAGCAGCTTAGACTCCCTATCCTACAATGAGCAGTTCTTC. The chain links TRBV7-9 to TRBJ2-1; D is undetermined. CDR1 is SEHNR, CDR2 FQNEAQ, per germline (reference sequence). Trimming pared 1 base from V and 1 base from J, leaving 8 bases between. There are 15 residues in the CDR3.

The chain is built from TRBV30 and TRBJ1-5; D is unclear. V lost 3 bases and J 4 bases, leaving 16 bases between the germline ends. The CDR3 runs 15 residues. Germline V lookup: CDR1 GTSNPN, CDR2 SVGIG (reference sequence). The CDR3 DNA sequence: TGTGCCTGGAGCGGGCAGGAGAGGAGGAATCAGCCCCAGCATTTT. Translating gives CAWSGQERRNQPQHF.

V gene TRBV6-6 combines with J gene TRBJ2-3, with 9 positions matching TRBD2. V was pared by 5 bases and J by 2 bases, with 11 bases of the junction left unmatched. Germline lookup yields CDR1 MNHNY and CDR2 SVGAGI (reference sequence). CDR3 length: 17 residues. CDR3 protein: CASSQPPTSGFTDTQYF. The CDR3 nucleotides are TGTGCCAGCAGTCAACCCCCGACTAGCGGATTCACAGATACGCAGTATTTT.

The genes are TRBV20-1 and TRBJ2-3; the match to TRBD2 covers 16 bases. CDR3 length: 18 amino acids. V was pared by 8 bases and J by 2 bases, with 13 bases of the junction left unmatched. Germline-derived CDR1 and CDR2 are DFQATT and SNEGSKA (reference sequence). The CDR3 region is CSPPGLAGGRRHTDTQYF. CDR3 in DNA: TGCAGTCCACCGGGACTAGCGGGAGGGAGGCGACACACAGATACGCAGTATTTT.

The genes are TRBV13 and TRBJ1-4; TRBD1 might be the D (5 bases). The CDR3 is 15 residues long. V was cut by 2 bases and J by 7 bases, with 14 bases left in between. Germline V CDR1 and CDR2: PRHDT, FYEKMQ (reference sequence). The CDR3 nucleotides are TGTGCCAGCAGCTTAAGGGACGTTAGGGGTGAAAAACTGTTTTTT. Translated, it gives CASSLRDVRGEKLFF.

The genes are TRBV12-3 or TRBV12-4 and TRBJ2-1; D is unclear. Between the trimmed V and J ends, which lost 3 bases and 13 bases, there was a span of 16 bases. The length of the CDR3 is 13 residues. Here the CDR3 reads CASSFQGPTFQFF. The CDR3 region has the DNA TGTGCCAGCAGTTTCCAAGGGCCAACTTTCCAGTTCTTC.

The chain is built from TRBV6-1 and TRBJ1-5; 10 positions agree with TRBD1. This CDR3 has 15 residues. Per the germline V gene, CDR1 is MNHNS and CDR2 is SASEGT. V was clipped by 5 bases and J by 6 bases; unmatched bases: 7. This chain's CDR3 is CASSSGTGEVQPQHF. CDR3 coding DNA: TGTGCCAGCAGTTCCGGGACAGGGGAGGTTCAGCCCCAGCATTTT.

CDR3: CASSVEMNTEAFF. The CDR3 DNA reads as TGTGCCAGCAGCGTAGAGATGAACACTGAAGCTTTCTTT. The gene calls are TRBV9 and TRBJ1-1; D gene unclear. The CDR3 is 13 amino acids. Germline CDR1 reads SGDLS; CDR2 reads YYNGEE. V lost 0 bases to trimming and J lost 0 bases, with 3 bases between them.

About this clonotype: A read error may account for a junction end that differs from germline. The chain links TRBV30 to TRBJ2-4; D not certain. From germline, CDR1 is GTSNPN and CDR2 SVGIG (reference sequence). This CDR3 spans 14 amino acids. The chain's CDR3 is CAWSIHRAKNIQCF. CDR3 coding DNA: TGTGCCTGGAGTATCCACCGAGCCAAAAACATTCAGTGCTTC.

This chain connects TRBV6-5 to TRBJ2-1, with D perhaps matching TRBD2 (6 bases). Germline V CDR1 and CDR2: MNHEY, SVGAGI. The CDR3 contains 15 residues. V was clipped by 6 bases and J by 3 bases, with 15 bases between them. CDR3: CASSPLALSYNEQFF. DNA for the CDR3: TGTGCCAGCAGCCCCCTAGCGTTAAGCTACAATGAGCAGTTCTTC.

The chain recombines TRBV28 with TRBJ2-3; 9 bases are a match to TRBD2. The CDR3 runs to 17 residues. V shed 7 bases, J shed 1 base, and the junction held 12 bases outside the gene matches. The germline V gene encodes CDR1 MDHEN and CDR2 SYDVKM. CDR3 region: CASTPAGSGRRTDTQYF. DNA of the CDR3: TGTGCCAGCACCCCTGCGGGCAGCGGGAGGCGCACAGATACGCAGTATTTT. Based on the CDR3 plus reference TRBV28 and TRBJ2-3, the full variable domain is DVKVTQSSRYLVKRTGEKVFLECVQDMDHENMFWYRQDPGLGLRLIYFSYDVKMKEKGDIPEGYSVSREKKERFSLILESASTNQTSMYLCASTPAGSGRRTDTQYFGPGTRLTVL.

This chain links TRBV4-1 with TRBJ2-7, with TRBD2 matching 11 bases. Unmatched junction bases numbered 4, after V lost 0 bases and J lost 3 bases. The CDR3 totals 16 residues. Germline V gene lookup returns CDR1 MGHRA and CDR2 YSYEKL. The chain's CDR3 is CASSQDPLAGVYEQYF. The CDR3, as DNA: TGCGCCAGCAGCCAAGATCCACTAGCGGGGGTCTACGAGCAGTACTTC.

V is TRBV27 and J is TRBJ2-7; TRBD2 agrees at 10 bases. Germline-derived CDR1 and CDR2 are MNHEY and SMNVEV (reference sequence). The junction had 18 bases not matched to a gene; V was cut back by 8 bases and J by 2 bases. The CDR3 is 18 amino acids. For the CDR3, the DNA is TGTGCCAGCGCCTCACGGTTAGGGTCTAGCGGGGGCCCCTACGAGCAGTACTTC. Translation gives CASASRLGSSGGPYEQYF.

The chain links TRBV11-2 to TRBJ2-5; D is possibly TRBD2 (5 bases). V was pared by 5 bases and J by 7 bases, with 23 bases between. The CDR3 loop spans 16 amino acids. CDR1 is SGHAT and CDR2 is FQNNGV in the germline V gene. CDR3 region: CASSLREGIGFGTQYF. The CDR3 region has the DNA TGTGCCAGCAGCCTCCGGGAAGGGATTGGTTTTGGGACCCAGTACTTC.

J is TRBJ2-1 and V is TRBV28; 7 bases agree with TRBD2. V shed 6 bases, J shed 5 bases, and the junction held 13 bases outside the gene matches. This CDR3 is 16 amino acids long. CDR1 MDHEN and CDR2 SYDVKM come from the germline V gene. CDR3 DNA: TGTGCCAGCAGCCGTCCCGGGGACTACCCCAACAATGAGCAGTTCTTC. It encodes CASSRPGDYPNNEQFF. Complete variable domain (other parts from reference TRBV28 and TRBJ2-1): DVKVTQSSRYLVKRTGEKVFLECVQDMDHENMFWYRQDPGLGLRLIYFSYDVKMKEKGDIPEGYSVSREKKERFSLILESASTNQTSMYLCASSRPGDYPNNEQFFGPGTRLTVL.

The rearrangement links TRBV7-9 to TRBJ2-5, with 10 bases lining up with TRBD2. Germline V CDR1 and CDR2: SEHNR, FQNEAQ (reference sequence). The CDR3 extends over 17 amino acids. V lost 0 bases to trimming and J lost 1 base; unmatched junction nucleotides: 5. CDR3 in amino acids: CASSLALAGDGQETQYF. CDR3 in DNA: TGTGCCAGCAGCTTAGCGCTAGCGGGAGATGGCCAAGAGACCCAGTACTTC.

V is TRBV10-2 and J is TRBJ2-1, with D hard to call. V lost 6 bases and J 8 bases, leaving 23 bases between the germline ends. This CDR3 comprises 16 residues. Germline-derived CDR1 and CDR2 are WSHSY and SAAADI. CDR3 sequence reads: CASSYLGNLGIDEQFF. CDR3 sequence (DNA): TGCGCCAGCAGCTACCTTGGGAACCTAGGAATCGATGAGCAGTTCTTC.

To note about this clonotype: At one of its ends the junction is not consistent with the germline gene, which may arise from a read error. The V and J genes are TRBV5-4 and TRBJ2-5, with D perhaps assigned TRBD1 or TRBD2 (5 bases each). Germline V gene data show CDR1 as SGHNT and CDR2 as YYREEE (reference sequence). The CDR3 extends over 13 amino acids. In nucleotides, the CDR3 is TGCGCCAGCAGCTTGGCCGGGGCGGAGGCCCAGTACTTC. Amino acid sequence: CASSLAGAEAQYF.

The V and J genes are TRBV29-1 and TRBJ1-2, with a possible D match to TRBD1 (5 bases). The CDR3 is made up of 14 amino acids. The V and J ends lost 0 bases and 8 bases respectively, with 16 bases between them. Germline V lookup: CDR1 SQVTM, CDR2 ANQGSEA. The CDR3 protein is CSVEDTGLGTGYTF. CDR3 nucleotide sequence: TGCAGCGTTGAAGATACGGGGCTGGGGACCGGCTACACCTTC.

By proportion, this clonotype is large. The rearrangement links TRBV27 to TRBJ2-1, with TRBD2 matching over 10 bases. From germline, CDR1 is MNHEY and CDR2 SMNVEV (reference sequence). This CDR3 is built from 13 residues. J was trimmed by 7 bases and V by 3 bases; bases with no gene match: 0. The CDR3 DNA sequence: TGTGCCAGCAGTTTGGGACTAGCGAATGAGCAGTTCTTC. The encoded protein is CASSLGLANEQFF.

J is TRBJ2-3 and V is TRBV15; possibly TRBD1 or TRBD2 for D (5 bases each). Trimming left V 3 bases short and J 4 bases short, with 5 bases between. Germline V gene sequence: CDR1 LNHNV, CDR2 YYDKDF (reference sequence). The CDR3 consists of 12 residues. The chain's CDR3 is CATSRGADTQYF. DNA for the CDR3: TGTGCCACCAGCAGGGGGGCAGATACGCAGTATTTT.

This chain joins TRBV7-9 and TRBJ2-1; 9 bases are shared with TRBD2. The V gene end was trimmed by 3 bases and the J gene end by 6 bases; junction bases not matched to a gene: 6. Germline V gene sequence: CDR1 SEHNR, CDR2 FQNEAQ (reference sequence). CDR3 length: 15 amino acids. The CDR3 here is CASSLFSGGLNEQFF. The CDR3 nucleotides are TGTGCCAGCAGCTTGTTTAGCGGGGGTCTCAATGAGCAGTTCTTC. Combining the CDR3 with reference TRBV7-9 and TRBJ2-1 gives the whole variable domain DTGVSQNPRHKITKRGQNVTFRCDPISEHNRLYWYRQTLGQGPEFLTYFQNEAQLEKSRLLSDRFSAERPKGSFSTLEIQRTEQGDSAMYLCASSLFSGGLNEQFFGPGTRLTVL.

The J gene is TRBJ2-6, the V gene TRBV7-9; D gene unclear. CDR3 length: 13 residues. V lost 8 bases, J lost 2 bases, and 7 bases lay in between. Germline V gene lookup returns CDR1 SEHNR and CDR2 FQNEAQ (reference sequence). CDR3 sequence (DNA): TGTGCCAGCTCCGAGGCTGGGGCCAACGTCCTGACTTTC. Its translation is CASSEAGANVLTF.

In its sample, this clonotype was seen a few times. This chain uses TRBV7-2 with TRBJ2-3; D gene ambiguous. V dropped 1 base and J dropped 0 bases, with 8 bases sitting between them. The length of the CDR3 is 15 residues. Looked up from germline, CDR1 is SGHTA and CDR2 is FQGNSA. The CDR3, as DNA: TGTGCCAGCAGCTTAGGGACCACTAGCACAGATACGCAGTATTTT. Translating it yields CASSLGTTSTDTQYF.

The chain uses TRBV7-6 and TRBJ2-7; D remains unclear. V dropped 6 bases and J dropped 0 bases, with 9 bases sitting between them. Per germline, CDR1 SGHVS and CDR2 FNYEAQ. The CDR3 sequence is 13 residues long. In DNA form, the CDR3 reads TGTGCCAGCAGTTACGGGTCCTCCTACGAGCAGTACTTC. Translated, it gives CASSYGSSYEQYF.

The CDR3 here is CASSGGQENTEAFF. CDR3 DNA sequence: TGTGCCAGCAGTGGAGGCCAAGAGAACACTGAAGCTTTCTTT. V and J are TRBV6-1 and TRBJ1-1; no clear D gene. The length of the CDR3 is 14 residues. Deletions cut 4 bases from V and 1 base from J, with 10 bases between. The germline CDR1 and CDR2 sequences are MNHNS and SASEGT.